Listed below are T cell receptor beta chains from one sample, sequenced in a study of blood T cell repertoires in COVID-19. Profiling relied on immunoSEQ multiplex PCR, and the TCRdb table lists in-frame clones only, not all of them. The repertoire includes roughly 71,000 clones, 84% of them detected once, and 7.5% to 9% sits in the top ten. Sequencing was done on a sample of peripheral blood. These receptor sequences come from a man aged 50 to 59 with active COVID-19. Both conserved end residues are part of each CDR3. D genes are given only for firm matches. Expanded clones get a size class; other rows say once, few or many, or leave the size out.

abundance	v_gene	j_gene	d_gene	CDR3aa	CDR3nt
NA	TRBV20-1	TRBJ2-2	NA	CSASPGKSTGELFF	TGCAGTGCTAGTCCCGGGAAAAGCACCGGGGAGCTGTTTTTT
NA	TRBV5-1	TRBJ1-3	NA	CASKSGSAGNTIYF	TGCGCCAGCAAATCGGGGTCAGCTGGAAACACCATATATTTT
NA	TRBV2	TRBJ2-3	NA	CASSETLRTDTQYF	TGTGCCAGCAGTGAAACCCTACGGACAGATACGCAGTATTTT
NA	TRBV4-3	TRBJ2-3	TRBD2	CASSQDASGGRTDTQYF	TGCGCCAGCAGCCAAGACGCTAGCGGGGGGCGTACAGATACGCAGTATTTT
NA	TRBV7-2	TRBJ2-3	NA	CASSLGGPSDTQYF	TGTGCCAGCAGCTTAGGGGGGCCCTCCGATACGCAGTATTTT
NA	TRBV19	TRBJ2-6	TRBD1	CASNLQGAGANVLTF	TGTGCCAGTAACCTACAGGGGGCTGGGGCCAACGTCCTGACTTTC
NA	TRBV5-8	TRBJ1-2	NA	CASSLASVYGYTF	TGTGCCAGCAGCTTGGCGTCGGTCTATGGCTACACCTTC
NA	TRBV6-1	TRBJ1-2	TRBD1	CASSEGTDLLGYTF	TGTGCCAGCAGTGAGGGGACAGACCTTCTTGGCTACACCTTC
NA	TRBV23-1	TRBJ2-1	TRBD2	CASSQPWTSGGQPWYNEQFF	TGCGCCAGCAGTCAACCTTGGACTAGCGGGGGTCAGCCGTGGTACAATGAGCAGTTCTTC
NA	TRBV7-8	TRBJ1-6	NA	CASSRAEGRPIKPLHF	TGTGCCAGCAGCCGAGCGGAGGGACGTCCCATCAAACCCCTCCACTTT
once	TRBV5-3	TRBJ2-3	TRBD2	CARRGLAGGRTDTQYF	TGTGCCAGAAGAGGACTAGCGGGGGGGCGCACAGATACGCAGTATTTT
NA	TRBV4-1	TRBJ1-2	NA	CASSQEPGNNGYTF	TGCGCCAGCAGCCAAGAGCCGGGTAATAATGGCTACACCTTC
once	TRBV12-3/TRBV12-4	TRBJ1-2	NA	CASRLDGGIGYTF	TGTGCCAGCAGGCTTGACGGAGGTATTGGCTACACCTTC
NA	TRBV19	TRBJ1-1	NA	CASSMVTGNTEAFF	TGTGCCAGTAGTATGGTAACAGGGAACACTGAAGCTTTCTTT
NA	TRBV4-2	TRBJ2-6	TRBD2	CASSQPTSGSIGANVLTF	TGTGCCAGCAGCCAACCGACTAGCGGGAGTATTGGGGCCAACGTCCTGACTTTC
few	TRBV7-9	TRBJ2-7	TRBD2	CASSLDSGGSYEQYF	TGTGCCAGCAGCTTAGACTCGGGGGGCTCCTACGAGCAGTACTTC
NA	TRBV3-1/TRBV3-2	TRBJ1-3	NA	CASSQLTIGDTIYF	TGTGCCAGCAGCCAACTTACTATCGGAGACACCATATATTTT
NA	TRBV5-8	TRBJ1-1	TRBD1	CASRPPGDRGTNTEAFF	TGTGCCAGCAGGCCGCCAGGGGACAGGGGCACTAACACTGAAGCTTTCTTT
NA	TRBV23-1	TRBJ1-1	NA	CASSQTDPDTNTEAFF	TGCGCCAGCAGTCAAACCGACCCGGACACGAACACTGAAGCTTTCTTT
NA	TRBV29-1	TRBJ1-2	NA	CSVGGQLYGYTF	TGCAGCGTTGGGGGGCAGCTCTATGGCTACACCTTC
once	TRBV6-5	TRBJ1-1	TRBD1	CASSYAGGYTEAFF	TGTGCCAGCAGTTACGCAGGGGGGTACACTGAAGCTTTCTTT
few	TRBV7-9	TRBJ1-5	TRBD1	CASSLGTGVYQPQHF	TGTGCCAGCAGCTTAGGGACAGGGGTGTATCAGCCCCAGCATTTT
NA	TRBV4-2	TRBJ1-5	TRBD1	CASSQETGGNQPQHF	TGTGCCAGCAGCCAGGAGACAGGGGGTAATCAGCCCCAGCATTTT
once	TRBV6-4	TRBJ1-6	NA	CASSVQDGSPLHF	TGTGCCAGCAGTGTTCAGGATGGCTCACCCCTCCACTTT
NA	TRBV18	TRBJ1-3	TRBD1	CASSPGQISGNTIYF	TGTGCCAGCTCACCGGGACAGATCTCTGGAAACACCATATATTTT
NA	TRBV7-9	TRBJ1-1	NA	CASSPPGTALVNTEAFF	TGTGCCAGCAGCCCCCCGGGGACTGCCCTTGTGAACACTGAAGCTTTCTTT
few	TRBV9	TRBJ1-6	NA	CASSVNEGSPLHF	TGTGCCAGCAGCGTGAATGAGGGCTCACCCCTCCACTTT
NA	TRBV18	TRBJ2-1	TRBD2	CASSLTGAGGDNEQFF	TGTGCCAGCTCACTCACCGGGGCGGGAGGAGATAATGAGCAGTTCTTC
NA	TRBV13	TRBJ2-1	NA	CASSLVASVNEQFF	TGTGCCAGCAGCTTAGTAGCTAGCGTCAATGAGCAGTTCTTC
NA	TRBV2	TRBJ1-2	TRBD1	CASRNRGQVGGYTF	TGTGCCAGCAGGAACAGGGGGCAAGTAGGGGGCTACACCTTC
few	TRBV7-7	TRBJ1-6	NA	CASSLGTGSSYNSPLHF	TGTGCTAGCAGCTTAGGGACCGGGAGCTCCTATAATTCACCCCTCCACTTT
NA	TRBV6-2/TRBV6-3	TRBJ1-2	NA	CASSYADMRRLHGYTF	TGTGCCAGCAGTTACGCCGACATGAGAAGGCTTCATGGCTACACCTTC
NA	TRBV6-5	TRBJ1-1	NA	CASSYKLATEAFF	TGTGCCAGCAGTTACAAGTTGGCCACTGAAGCTTTCTTT
NA	TRBV2	TRBJ2-3	NA	CASRVGLSGDTQYF	TGTGCCAGCAGGGTGGGACTCTCAGGAGATACGCAGTATTTT
NA	TRBV18	TRBJ1-1	NA	CASSGSGRNTEAFF	TGTGCCAGCTCAGGTTCTGGCAGGAACACTGAAGCTTTCTTT
NA	TRBV30	TRBJ2-7	TRBD1	CAWVDTGGSPYEQYF	TGTGCCTGGGTAGACACAGGGGGGTCTCCCTACGAGCAGTACTTC
NA	TRBV29-1	TRBJ1-3	TRBD1	CSFSDRSSGNTIYF	TGCAGCTTCTCGGACAGGAGCTCTGGAAACACCATATATTTT
once	TRBV6-5	TRBJ2-1	NA	CASSPIWGVTNEQFF	TGTGCCAGCAGTCCCATTTGGGGGGTCACGAATGAGCAGTTCTTC
NA	TRBV5-1	TRBJ2-7	TRBD2	CASSPAGTSSYEQYF	TGCGCCAGCAGCCCCGCCGGGACTAGCTCCTACGAGCAGTACTTC
NA	TRBV4-2	TRBJ2-7	TRBD2	CASSQTGLAGIYEQYF	TGTGCCAGCAGCCAGACGGGACTAGCGGGCATTTACGAGCAGTACTTC
NA	TRBV24-1	TRBJ1-5	TRBD1	CATSPRDREGGSNQPQHF	TGTGCCACCTCCCCCCGGGACAGGGAAGGGGGTAGCAATCAGCCCCAGCATTTT
NA	TRBV6-5	TRBJ1-2	NA	CASSPTAGDYGYTF	TGTGCCAGCAGTCCGACGGCGGGGGACTATGGCTACACCTTC
NA	TRBV7-6	TRBJ2-2	NA	CASSLGAGRQGNTGELFF	TGTGCCAGCAGCTTAGGGGCGGGACGGCAAGGAAACACCGGGGAGCTGTTTTTT
NA	TRBV6-5	TRBJ1-6	NA	CASSYTDSPLHF	TGTGCCAGCAGTTACACAGATTCACCCCTCCACTTT
NA	TRBV6-5	TRBJ1-1	NA	CASSYRGGLNTEAFF	TGTGCCAGCAGTTACCGCGGAGGGTTGAACACTGAAGCTTTCTTT
NA	TRBV4-2	TRBJ2-7	NA	CASSRTLQGDEQYF	TGTGCCAGCAGCCGGACGCTCCAAGGGGACGAGCAGTACTTC
NA	TRBV7-2	TRBJ1-6	NA	CASSSGGNSPLHF	TGTGCCAGCAGCTCGGGGGGAAATTCACCCCTCCACTTT
NA	TRBV20-1	TRBJ2-3	TRBD2	CSASRPEVATSGRVADTQYF	TGCAGTGCTAGTCGCCCGGAGGTTGCGACTAGCGGGAGGGTAGCAGATACGCAGTATTTT